This T cell receptor beta chain was identified in a study of response to subunit inactivated influenza vaccine (dated by TCRdb to the late 2010s). Regarding the research as a whole: To follow how T cells responded to a trivalent subunit inactivated influenza vaccine, the researchers relied on deep quantitative profiling of the T cell receptor repertoire.

General study outcomes and caveats: According to the authors, only a limited number of new T cells may be recruited by each seasonal influenza vaccination.

Library construction relied on RT-PCR. The sequencer was an Illumina HiSeq 2500. TCRdb itself trimmed the public reads at Q25 with fastp, ran MiXCR and retained productive beta chains. Identical CDR3 proteins give one entry, which carries the most common genes and DNA. This sample comprises approximately 300,000 distinct CDR3 sequences, about 20% of them detected only once. The ten largest clones take up around a tenth of the sample. On this clonotype: Its antigen is currently not known. Base-call qualities are not available, and no considerably larger clone is one nucleotide away.

V is trimmed back by 6 bases and J by 7 bases, and the junction contains 11 bases that no gene match accounts for. From the cysteine through the phenylalanine, the CDR3 covers 14 amino acids. This entry keeps only the CDR3 DNA: 42 bases, framed from base 1. CDR1 and CDR2 (MDHEN, SYDVKM) derive from the germline V gene. This TCR was sampled from a man between 50 and 69 years old who received an inactivated influenza vaccine. Donor details come from another sample of the same person, matched by shared clones. Sequenced here: PBMCs from blood, sampled less than 22 months after vaccination. The chain employs TRBV28 and TRBJ2-7, with 8 middle bases fitting TRBD1. The DNA sequence follows: TGTGCCAGCAGGCGCGGACAGGGCCCCCGGGAGCAGTACTTC. Its product reads: CASRRGQGPREQYF.